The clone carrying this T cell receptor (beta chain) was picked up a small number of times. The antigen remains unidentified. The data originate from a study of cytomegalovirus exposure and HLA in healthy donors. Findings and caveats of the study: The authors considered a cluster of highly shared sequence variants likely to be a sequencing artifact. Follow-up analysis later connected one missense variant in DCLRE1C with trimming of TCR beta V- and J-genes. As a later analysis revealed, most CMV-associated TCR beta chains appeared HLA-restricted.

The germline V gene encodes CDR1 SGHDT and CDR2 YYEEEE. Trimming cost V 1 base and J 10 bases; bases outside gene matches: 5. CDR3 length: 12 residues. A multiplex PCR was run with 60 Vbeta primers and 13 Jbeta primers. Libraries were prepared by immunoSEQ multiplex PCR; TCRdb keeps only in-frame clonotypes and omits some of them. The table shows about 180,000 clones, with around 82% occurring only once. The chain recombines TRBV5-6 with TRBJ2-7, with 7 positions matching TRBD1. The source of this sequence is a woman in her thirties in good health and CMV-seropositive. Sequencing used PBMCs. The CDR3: CASSLTDRDQYF. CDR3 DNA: TGTGCCAGCAGCTTGACCGACAGGGATCAGTACTTC.